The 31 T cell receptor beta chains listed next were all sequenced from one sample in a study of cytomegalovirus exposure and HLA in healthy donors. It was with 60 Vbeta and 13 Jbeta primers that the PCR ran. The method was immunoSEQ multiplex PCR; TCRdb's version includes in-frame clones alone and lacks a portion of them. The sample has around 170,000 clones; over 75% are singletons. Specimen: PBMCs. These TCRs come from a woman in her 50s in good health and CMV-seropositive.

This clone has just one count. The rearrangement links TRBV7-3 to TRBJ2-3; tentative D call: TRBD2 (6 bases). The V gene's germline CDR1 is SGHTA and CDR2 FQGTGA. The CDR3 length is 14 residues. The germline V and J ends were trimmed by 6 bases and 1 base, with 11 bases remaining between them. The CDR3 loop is CASSDSGGTDTQYF. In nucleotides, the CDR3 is TGTGCCAGCAGTGATTCGGGGGGCACAGATACGCAGTATTTT.

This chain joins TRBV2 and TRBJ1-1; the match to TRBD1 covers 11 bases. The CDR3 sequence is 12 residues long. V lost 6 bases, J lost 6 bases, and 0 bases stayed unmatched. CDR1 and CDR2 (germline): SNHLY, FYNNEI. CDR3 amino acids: CASRDRGPEAFF. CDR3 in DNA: TGTGCCAGCAGGGACAGGGGGCCTGAAGCTTTCTTT.

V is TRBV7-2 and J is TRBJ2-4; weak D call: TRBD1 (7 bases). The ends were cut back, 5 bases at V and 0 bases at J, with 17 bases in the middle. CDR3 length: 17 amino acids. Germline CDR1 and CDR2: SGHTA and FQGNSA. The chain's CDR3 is CASSPTGRLGAKNIQYF. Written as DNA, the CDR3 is TGTGCCAGCAGCCCGACAGGGCGACTAGGAGCCAAAAACATTCAGTACTTC.

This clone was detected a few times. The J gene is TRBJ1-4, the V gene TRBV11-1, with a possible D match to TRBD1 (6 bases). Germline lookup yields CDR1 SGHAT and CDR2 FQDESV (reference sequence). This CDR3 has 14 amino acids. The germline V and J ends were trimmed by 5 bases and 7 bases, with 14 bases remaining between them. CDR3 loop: CASSGGRGSEKLFF. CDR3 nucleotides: TGTGCCAGCAGCGGCGGCAGGGGAAGTGAAAAACTGTTTTTT.

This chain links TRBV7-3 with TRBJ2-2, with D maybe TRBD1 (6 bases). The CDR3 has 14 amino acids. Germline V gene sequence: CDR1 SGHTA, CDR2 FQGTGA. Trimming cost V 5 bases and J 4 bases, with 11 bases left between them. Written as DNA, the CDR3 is TGTGCCAGCAGCCTAGACAGGAGCACCGGGGAGCTGTTTTTT. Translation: CASSLDRSTGELFF.

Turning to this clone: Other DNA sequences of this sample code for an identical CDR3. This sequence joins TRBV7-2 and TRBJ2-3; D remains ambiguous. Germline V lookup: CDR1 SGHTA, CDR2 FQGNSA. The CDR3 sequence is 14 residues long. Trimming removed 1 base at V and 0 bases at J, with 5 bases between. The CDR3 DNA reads TGTGCCAGCAGCTTAGGAACTAGCACAGATACGCAGTATTTT. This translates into CASSLGTSTDTQYF.

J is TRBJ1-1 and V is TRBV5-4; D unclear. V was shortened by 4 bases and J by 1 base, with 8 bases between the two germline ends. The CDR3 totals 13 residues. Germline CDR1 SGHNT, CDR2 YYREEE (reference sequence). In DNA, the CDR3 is TGTGCCAGCAGCCCCCCCAGGAACACTGAAGCTTTCTTT. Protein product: CASSPPRNTEAFF.

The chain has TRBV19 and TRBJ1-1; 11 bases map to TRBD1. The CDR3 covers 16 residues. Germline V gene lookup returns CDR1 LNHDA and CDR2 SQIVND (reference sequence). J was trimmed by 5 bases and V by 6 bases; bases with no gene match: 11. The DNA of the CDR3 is TGTGCCAGTAGCCCAGGACAGGGGGCAATACGGACTGAAGCTTTCTTT. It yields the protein CASSPGQGAIRTEAFF.

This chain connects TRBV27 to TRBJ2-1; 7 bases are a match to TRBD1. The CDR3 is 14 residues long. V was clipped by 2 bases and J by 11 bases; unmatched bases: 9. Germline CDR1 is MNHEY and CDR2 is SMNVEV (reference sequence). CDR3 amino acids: CASSLLGQGEKQFF. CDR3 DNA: TGTGCCAGCAGTTTACTGGGGCAGGGGGAAAAGCAGTTCTTC.

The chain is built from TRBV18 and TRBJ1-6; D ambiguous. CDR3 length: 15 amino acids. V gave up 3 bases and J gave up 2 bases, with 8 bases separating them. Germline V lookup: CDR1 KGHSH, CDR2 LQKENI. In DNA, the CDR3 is TGTGCCAGCTCACCTACAGAAGCCTATAATTCACCCCTCCACTTT. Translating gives CASSPTEAYNSPLHF.

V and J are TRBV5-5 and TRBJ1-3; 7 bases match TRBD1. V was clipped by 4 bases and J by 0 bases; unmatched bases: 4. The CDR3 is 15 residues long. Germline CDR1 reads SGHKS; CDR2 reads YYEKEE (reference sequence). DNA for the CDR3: TGTGCCAGCAGCCGACAGGGTGTCTCTGGAAACACCATATATTTT. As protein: CASSRQGVSGNTIYF.

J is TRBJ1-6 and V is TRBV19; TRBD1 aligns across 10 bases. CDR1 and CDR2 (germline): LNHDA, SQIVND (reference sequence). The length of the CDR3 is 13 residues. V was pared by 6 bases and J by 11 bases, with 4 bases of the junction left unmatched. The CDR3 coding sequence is TGTGCCAGTAGCAGACAGGGGGCGGCACCCCTCCACTTT. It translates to CASSRQGAAPLHF.

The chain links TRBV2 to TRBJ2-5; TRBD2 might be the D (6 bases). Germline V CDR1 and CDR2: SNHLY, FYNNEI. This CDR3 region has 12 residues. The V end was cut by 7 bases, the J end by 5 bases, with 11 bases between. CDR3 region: CASTKEGETQYF. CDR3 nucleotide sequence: TGTGCCAGCACCAAGGAGGGGGAGACCCAGTACTTC.

CDR3 in amino acids: CASSPGGYRGEEQYF. CDR3 bases: TGTGCCAGCTCCCCCGGGGGGTACAGAGGAGAAGAGCAGTACTTC. The chain has TRBV18 and TRBJ2-7; 7 bases fit TRBD2. Germline values: CDR1 KGHSH, CDR2 LQKENI. V shed 6 bases, J shed 7 bases, and the junction held 15 bases outside the gene matches. This CDR3 has 15 residues. Looking up the rest from reference TRBV18 and TRBJ2-7 gives the full variable domain: NAGVMQNPRHLVRRRGQEARLRCSPMKGHSHVYWYRQLPEEGLKFMVYLQKENIIDESGMPKERFSAEFPKEGPSILRIQQVVRGDSAAYFCASSPGGYRGEEQYFGPGTRLTVT.

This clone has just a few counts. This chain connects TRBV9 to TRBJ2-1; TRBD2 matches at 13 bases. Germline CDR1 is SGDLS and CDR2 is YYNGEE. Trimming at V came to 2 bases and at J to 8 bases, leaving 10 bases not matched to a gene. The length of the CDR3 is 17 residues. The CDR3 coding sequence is TGTGCCAGCAGCGTCGCTTTTGGGACTAGCGGGACCCATGAGCAGTTCTTC. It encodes CASSVAFGTSGTHEQFF.

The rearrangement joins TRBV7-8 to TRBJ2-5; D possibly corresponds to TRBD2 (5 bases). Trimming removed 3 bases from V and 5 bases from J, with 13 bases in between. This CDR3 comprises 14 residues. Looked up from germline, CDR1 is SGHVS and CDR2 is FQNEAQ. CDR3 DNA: TGTGCCAGCAGCTTCGTCGGGTCGGGGGAGACCCAGTACTTC. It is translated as CASSFVGSGETQYF.

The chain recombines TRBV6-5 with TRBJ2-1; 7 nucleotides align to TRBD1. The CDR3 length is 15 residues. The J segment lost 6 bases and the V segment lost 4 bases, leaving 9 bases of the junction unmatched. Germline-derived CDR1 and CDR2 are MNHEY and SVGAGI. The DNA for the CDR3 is TGTGCCAGCAGTTCGGACAGGTACACGGGCAATGAGCAGTTCTTC. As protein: CASSSDRYTGNEQFF.

The CDR3 protein is CASSLGAGNNQPQHF. CDR3 DNA: TGCGCCAGCAGCTTGGGGGCAGGGAACAATCAGCCCCAGCATTTT. The chain combines TRBV5-1 with TRBJ1-5; D might be TRBD1 (5 bases). Trimming took off 0 bases at V and 3 bases at J, with 10 bases between the two ends. This CDR3 is 15 amino acids long. Germline V gives CDR1 SGHRS, CDR2 YFSETQ. Variable domain in full (rest from reference TRBV5-1 and TRBJ1-5): KAGVTQTPRYLIKTRGQQVTLSCSPISGHRSVSWYQQTPGQGLQFLFEYFSETQRNKGNFPGRFSGRQFSNSRSEMNVSTLELGDSALYLCASSLGAGNNQPQHFGDGTRLSIL.

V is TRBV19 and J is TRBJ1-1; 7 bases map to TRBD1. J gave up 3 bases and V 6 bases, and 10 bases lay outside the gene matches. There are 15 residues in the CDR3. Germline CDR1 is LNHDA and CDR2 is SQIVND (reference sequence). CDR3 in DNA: TGTGCCAGTAGGTATCCGGGACAGACCTACACTGAAGCTTTCTTT. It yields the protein CASRYPGQTYTEAFF.

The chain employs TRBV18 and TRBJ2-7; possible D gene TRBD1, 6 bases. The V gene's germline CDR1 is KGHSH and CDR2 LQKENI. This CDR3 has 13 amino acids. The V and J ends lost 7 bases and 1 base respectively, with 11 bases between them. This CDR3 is CASLLGTSYEQYF. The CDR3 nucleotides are TGTGCCAGCTTACTCGGGACATCCTACGAGCAGTACTTC. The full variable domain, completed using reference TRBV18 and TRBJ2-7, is NAGVMQNPRHLVRRRGQEARLRCSPMKGHSHVYWYRQLPEEGLKFMVYLQKENIIDESGMPKERFSAEFPKEGPSILRIQQVVRGDSAAYFCASLLGTSYEQYFGPGTRLTVT.

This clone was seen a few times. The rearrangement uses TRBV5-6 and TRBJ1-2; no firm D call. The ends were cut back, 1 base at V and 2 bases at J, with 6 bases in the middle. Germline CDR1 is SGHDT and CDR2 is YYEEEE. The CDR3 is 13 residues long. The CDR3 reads CASSLPGNYGYTF. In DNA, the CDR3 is TGTGCCAGCAGCTTGCCCGGGAACTATGGCTACACCTTC.

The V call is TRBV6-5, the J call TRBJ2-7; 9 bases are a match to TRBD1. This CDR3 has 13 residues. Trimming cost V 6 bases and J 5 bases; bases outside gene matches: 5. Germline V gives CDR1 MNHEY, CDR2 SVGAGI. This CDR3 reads CASSRRDRDEQYF. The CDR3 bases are TGTGCCAGCAGCCGCCGGGACAGGGACGAGCAGTACTTC.

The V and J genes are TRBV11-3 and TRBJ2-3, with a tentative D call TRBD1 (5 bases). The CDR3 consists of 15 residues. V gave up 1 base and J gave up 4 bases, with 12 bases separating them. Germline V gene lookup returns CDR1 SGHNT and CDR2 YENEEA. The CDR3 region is CASSLGGRFSDTQYF. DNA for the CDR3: TGTGCCAGCAGCTTAGGGGGCAGGTTCTCAGATACGCAGTATTTT.

CDR3 in DNA: TGTGCCAGTCAACCTCGGGGTGCCAAAAACATTCAGTACTTC. As protein: CASQPRGAKNIQYF. The J gene is TRBJ2-4, the V gene TRBV27; TRBD2 might be the D (5 bases). The V gene lost 9 bases and the J gene lost 1 base, with 13 bases spanning the gap. The CDR3 loop spans 14 amino acids. Germline CDR1 reads MNHEY; CDR2 reads SMNVEV (reference sequence).

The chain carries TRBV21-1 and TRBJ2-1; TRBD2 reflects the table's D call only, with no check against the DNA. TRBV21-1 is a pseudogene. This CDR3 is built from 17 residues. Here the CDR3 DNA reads TGTGCCAGCAGCATCCAAGGGACTAGCGGGAGCAGTGGGGAGCAGTTCTTC. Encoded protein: CASSIQGTSGSSGEQFF.

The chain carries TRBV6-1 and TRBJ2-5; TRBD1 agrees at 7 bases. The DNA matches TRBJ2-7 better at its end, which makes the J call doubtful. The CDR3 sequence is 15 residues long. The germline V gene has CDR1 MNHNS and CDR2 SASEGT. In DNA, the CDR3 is TGTGCCAGCAGTGAAAACAGGGGCCGGAGCTACGAGCAGTACTTC. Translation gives CASSENRGRSYEQYF.

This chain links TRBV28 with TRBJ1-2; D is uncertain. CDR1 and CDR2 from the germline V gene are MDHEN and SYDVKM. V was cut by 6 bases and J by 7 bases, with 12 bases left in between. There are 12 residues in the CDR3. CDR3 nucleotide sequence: TGTGCCAGCAGAACCCAGTCCTCTGGCTACACCTTC. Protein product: CASRTQSSGYTF.

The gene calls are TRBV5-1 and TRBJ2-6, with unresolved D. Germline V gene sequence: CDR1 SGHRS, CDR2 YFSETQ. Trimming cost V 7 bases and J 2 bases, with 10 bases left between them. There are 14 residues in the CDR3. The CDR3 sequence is CASSRSTGANVLTF. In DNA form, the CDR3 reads TGCGCCAGCTCCAGGTCGACTGGGGCCAACGTCCTGACTTTC.

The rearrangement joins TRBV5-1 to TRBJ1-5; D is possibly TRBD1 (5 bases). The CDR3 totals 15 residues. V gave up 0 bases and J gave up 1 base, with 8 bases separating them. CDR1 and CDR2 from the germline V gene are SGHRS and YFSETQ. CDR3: CASSLGQTSNQPQHF. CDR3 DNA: TGCGCCAGCAGCTTGGGACAGACGAGCAATCAGCCCCAGCATTTT.

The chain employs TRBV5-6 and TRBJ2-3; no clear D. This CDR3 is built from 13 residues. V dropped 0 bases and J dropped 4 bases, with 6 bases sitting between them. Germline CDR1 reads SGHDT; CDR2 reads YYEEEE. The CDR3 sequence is CASSLALPDTQYF. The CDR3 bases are TGTGCCAGCAGCTTGGCCCTTCCAGATACGCAGTATTTT.

The CDR3 reads CASTTQGTGGNQPQHF. The CDR3, as DNA: TGTGCCAGCACCACTCAGGGGACAGGGGGTAATCAGCCCCAGCATTTT. V usage is TRBV28 and J usage is TRBJ1-5; the match to TRBD1 covers 11 bases. Germline CDR1 and CDR2: MDHEN and SYDVKM. The junction had 9 bases not matched to a gene; V was cut back by 7 bases and J by 4 bases. CDR3 length: 16 amino acids.